This entry concerns a single TCR beta chain. Its antigen is currently unknown. The source of the sample is a study of cytomegalovirus exposure and HLA in healthy donors. Study-level background: Earlier results showed 90 million to 130 million unique TCR beta sequences derived from some 180 million T cells. Broader study findings: A highly shared variant cluster was judged a likely technical artifact. A few of the chains that were CMV-associated were confirmed in vitro to be specific for CMV antigens.

PCR primers comprised 60 Vbeta and 13 Jbeta primers. The repertoire was sequenced with immunoSEQ multiplex PCR; TCRdb's copy has only in-frame clones and lacks some. The sample holds fewer than 200,000 clones, about 76% seen once. The V end lost 1 base, the J end lost 2 bases, and 15 bases lay between the germline ends. Looked up from germline, CDR1 is GTSNPN and CDR2 is SVGIG (reference sequence). CDR3 length equals 16 residues. Sequenced sample: PBMCs. The TCR originated in a male donor in good health and CMV-seropositive. The chain joins TRBV30 to TRBJ2-4; D is perhaps TRBD1 (5 bases). CDR3 in amino acids: CAWSEFLSGSKNIQYF. In nucleotides, the CDR3 is TGTGCCTGGAGTGAATTTCTCTCAGGGTCCAAAAACATTCAGTACTTC.